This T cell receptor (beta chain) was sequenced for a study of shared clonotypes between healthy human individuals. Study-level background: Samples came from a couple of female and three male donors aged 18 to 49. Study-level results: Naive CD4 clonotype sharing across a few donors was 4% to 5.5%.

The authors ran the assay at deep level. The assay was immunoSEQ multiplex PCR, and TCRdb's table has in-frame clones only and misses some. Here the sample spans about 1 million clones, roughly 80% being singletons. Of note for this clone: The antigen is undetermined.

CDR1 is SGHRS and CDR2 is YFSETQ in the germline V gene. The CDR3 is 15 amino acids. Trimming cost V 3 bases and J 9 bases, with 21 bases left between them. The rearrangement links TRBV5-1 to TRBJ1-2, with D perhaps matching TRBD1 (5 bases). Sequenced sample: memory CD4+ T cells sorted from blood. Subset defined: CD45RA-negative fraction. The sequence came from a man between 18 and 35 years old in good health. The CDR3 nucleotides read TGCGCCAGCAGCTCCAACAATGGGGCAGGCGGAAGCTACACCTTC. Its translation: CASSSNNGAGGSYTF.